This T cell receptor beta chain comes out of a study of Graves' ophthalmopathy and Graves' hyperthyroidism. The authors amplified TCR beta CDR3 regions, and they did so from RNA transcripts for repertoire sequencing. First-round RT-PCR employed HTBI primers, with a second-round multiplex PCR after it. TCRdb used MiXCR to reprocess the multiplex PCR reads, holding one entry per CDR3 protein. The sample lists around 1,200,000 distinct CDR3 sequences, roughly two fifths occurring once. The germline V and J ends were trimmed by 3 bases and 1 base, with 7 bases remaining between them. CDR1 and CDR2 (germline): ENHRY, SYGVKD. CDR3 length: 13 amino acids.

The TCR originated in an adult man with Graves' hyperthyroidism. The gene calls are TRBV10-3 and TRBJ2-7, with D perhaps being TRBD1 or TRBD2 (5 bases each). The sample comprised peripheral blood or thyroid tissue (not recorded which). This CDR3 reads CAISDGASYEQYF. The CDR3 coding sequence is TGTGCCATCAGTGACGGGGCTTCCTACGAGCAGTACTTC.